These 26 T cell receptor beta chains came from one sample sequenced in a study of T-cell memory formation after mild COVID-19. TCRdb re-derived calls from the 5' RACE reads in MiXCR, one entry per CDR3 protein. Of 550,000 to 600,000 distinct CDR3 sequences listed, 20% to 25% are singletons. Material for sequencing was PBMCs or a T cell subset sorted from them (not recorded which). The receptors come from an adult woman who had mild COVID-19 (a few samples of this study predate the infection). Cell type and time point are not known.

This clonotype was recorded a few times. This chain uses TRBV10-3 with TRBJ2-5; perhaps TRBD1 as D (7 bases). The CDR3 has 14 amino acids. Germline V gene data show CDR1 as ENHRY and CDR2 as SYGVKD. The germline V and J ends were trimmed by 6 bases and 5 bases, with 16 bases remaining between them. The CDR3 region has the DNA TGTGCCATCAGGGCAGGGGGACTTGTGGAGACCCAGTACTTC. This translates into CAIRAGGLVETQYF.

A few counts support this clonotype. It may be a read error: a sequence one base away is much more abundant. V is TRBV7-9 and J is TRBJ2-3; TRBD1 agrees at 7 bases. This CDR3 has 13 residues. V was clipped by 6 bases and J by 3 bases; unmatched bases: 3. CDR1 is SEHNR and CDR2 is FQNEAQ in the germline V gene (reference sequence). The CDR3 reads CASRTGMTDTQYF. The CDR3 DNA sequence: TGTGCCAGCAGGACAGGGATGACAGATACGCAGTATTTT.

This clonotype was observed a few times. CDR3 in amino acids: CASRGLAGGSSYEQYF. As DNA, the CDR3 is TGTGCCAGCCGGGGACTAGCGGGAGGGAGCTCCTACGAGCAGTACTTC. The chain uses TRBV12-3 or TRBV12-4 and TRBJ2-7; 16 positions match TRBD2. This CDR3 comprises 16 residues. Germline trimming cut 8 bases from V and 0 bases from J; bases unmatched to any gene: 4.

In its sample, this clonotype was seen a few times. The chain combines TRBV12-3 or TRBV12-4 with TRBJ2-7; 12 bases agree with TRBD2. Trimming took 5 bases from V and 4 from J; bases not matched to a gene: 3. The CDR3 totals 14 residues. The CDR3 DNA reads TGTGCCAGCAGTACTAGCGGGGGGCCTTACGAGCAGTACTTC. Amino acid sequence: CASSTSGGPYEQYF.

This clonotype occurred a few times. V usage is TRBV7-9 and J usage is TRBJ1-2; no firm D call. The length of the CDR3 is 15 residues. CDR1 is SEHNR and CDR2 is FQNEAQ in the germline V gene (reference sequence). V lost 3 bases and J 2 bases, leaving 13 bases between the germline ends. CDR3 sequence (DNA): TGTGCCAGCAGCTTCACATCGGCAGCGAACTATGGCTACACCTTC. Protein sequence: CASSFTSAANYGYTF.

This clonotype has a handful of counts. V gene TRBV3-1 combines with J gene TRBJ1-2; D is uncertain. The V gene's germline CDR1 is LGHDT and CDR2 YNNKEL (reference sequence). Trimming took 3 bases from V and 2 from J, leaving 4 bases between them. The CDR3 runs 12 residues. CDR3 nucleotide sequence: TGTGCCAGCAGCCACAGAAACTATGGCTACACCTTC. Residues: CASSHRNYGYTF.

This rearrangement joins TRBV6-2 or TRBV6-3 to TRBJ2-1; 7 bases match TRBD1. Germline V lookup: CDR1 MNHEY, CDR2 SVGEGT. J lost 6 bases, V lost 5 bases, and 10 bases had no gene match. The length of the CDR3 is 15 residues. CDR3 nucleotide sequence: TGTGCCAGCAGTCTCAGGGACAGCGCAGCCAATGAGCAGTTCTTC. Protein: CASSLRDSAANEQFF.

There are a few counts of this clonotype. The chain combines TRBV3-1 with TRBJ1-6; D unresolved. This CDR3 has 13 amino acids. V was shortened by 1 base and J by 16 bases, with 14 bases between the two germline ends. The germline gives CDR1 LGHDT, CDR2 YNNKEL (reference sequence). This CDR3 is CASSQGDGLKLHF. CDR3 bases: TGTGCCAGCAGCCAAGGCGACGGGCTCAAACTCCACTTT.

This clonotype was observed a few times. The V call is TRBV7-2, the J call TRBJ2-5, with D tentatively TRBD1 (5 bases). Trimming cost V 7 bases and J 7 bases, with 10 bases left between them. This CDR3 contains 11 residues. Looked up from germline, CDR1 is SGHTA and CDR2 is FQGNSA. CDR3 nucleotides: TGTGCCAGCAATACAGGCGGGACCCAGTACTTC. Protein: CASNTGGTQYF. Full variable domain (remainder filled in from reference TRBV7-2 and TRBJ2-5): GAGVSQSPSNKVTEKGKDVELRCDPISGHTALYWYRQSLGQGLEFLIYFQGNSAPDKSGLPSDRFSAERTGGSVSTLTIQRTQQEDSAVYLCASNTGGTQYFGPGTRLLVL.

This sequence joins TRBV30 and TRBJ2-6, with TRBD2 as a possible D gene (5 bases). V was cut by 3 bases and J by 0 bases, with 18 bases left in between. The length of the CDR3 is 18 residues. The germline CDR1 and CDR2 sequences are GTSNPN and SVGIG (reference sequence). The CDR3 region is CAWSRRPLRGSGANVLTF. The CDR3 nucleotides are TGTGCCTGGAGCAGAAGACCCCTCCGGGGCTCTGGGGCCAACGTCCTGACTTTC.

The chain is built from TRBV9 and TRBJ2-2; the match to TRBD1 covers 7 bases. The CDR3 contains 15 residues. V was pared by 0 bases and J by 4 bases, with 3 bases of the junction left unmatched. Germline V lookup: CDR1 SGDLS, CDR2 YYNGEE. This chain's CDR3 is CASSVERGPTGELFF. CDR3 DNA: TGTGCCAGCAGCGTAGAAAGGGGGCCCACCGGGGAGCTGTTTTTT.

This clonotype was seen a handful of times. The chain recombines TRBV3-1 with TRBJ2-4; no clear D gene. The CDR3 is made up of 13 amino acids. The germline V and J ends were trimmed by 0 bases and 6 bases, with 6 bases remaining between them. Germline V gene data show CDR1 as LGHDT and CDR2 as YNNKEL (reference sequence). The CDR3 DNA sequence: TGTGCCAGCAGCCAAGATAAGGGAAACATTCAGTACTTC. As protein: CASSQDKGNIQYF.

The V call is TRBV10-3, the J call TRBJ2-3, with D possibly being TRBD1 (6 bases). The V gene lost 6 bases and the J gene lost 0 bases, with 13 bases spanning the gap. The CDR3 extends over 15 amino acids. Germline assignment: CDR1 ENHRY and CDR2 SYGVKD. CDR3 in amino acids: CAIRPRDTSTDTQYF. Here the CDR3 DNA reads TGTGCCATCAGGCCCCGGGACACTAGCACAGATACGCAGTATTTT.

The chain has TRBV5-5 and TRBJ1-2; a possible D gene is TRBD1 (5 bases). The V gene lost 4 bases and the J gene lost 1 base, with 11 bases spanning the gap. The CDR3 has 14 residues. Germline loops: CDR1 SGHKS, CDR2 YYEKEE (reference sequence). The CDR3: CASSTGHLNYGYTF. In DNA form, the CDR3 reads TGTGCCAGCAGCACCGGACACCTTAACTATGGCTACACCTTC.

The rearrangement links TRBV18 to TRBJ2-7, with no clear D. Germline loops: CDR1 KGHSH, CDR2 LQKENI. V lost 3 bases, J lost 4 bases, and 10 bases lay in between. The CDR3 runs 13 residues. CDR3 in DNA: TGTGCCAGCTCACCGGTCGCGGCGTACGAGCAGTACTTC. It encodes CASSPVAAYEQYF.

This clonotype has only a few counts. V and J are TRBV18 and TRBJ2-1, with TRBD1 identical over 9 bases. CDR3 length: 14 amino acids. The germline CDR1 and CDR2 sequences are KGHSH and LQKENI. V lost 5 bases to trimming and J lost 8 bases; unmatched junction nucleotides: 7. The CDR3 protein is CASSALDRGDEQFF. CDR3 DNA: TGTGCCAGCTCAGCCCTGGACAGGGGAGATGAGCAGTTCTTC.

The J gene is TRBJ2-3, the V gene TRBV5-6, with a tentative D call TRBD1 (6 bases). V shed 0 bases and J shed 0 bases, with 11 bases lying between them. There are 16 residues in the CDR3. CDR1 and CDR2 from the germline V gene are SGHDT and YYEEEE. This CDR3 reads CASSLVPGHSTDTQYF. The DNA for the CDR3 is TGTGCCAGCAGCTTGGTCCCGGGACATAGCACAGATACGCAGTATTTT. The entire variable domain, with the rest obtained from reference TRBV5-6 and TRBJ2-3, is as follows: DAGVTQSPTHLIKTRGQQVTLRCSPKSGHDTVSWYQQALGQGPQFIFQYYEEEERQRGNFPDRFSGHQFPNYSSELNVNALLLGDSALYLCASSLVPGHSTDTQYFGPGTRLTVL.

Only one count was recorded for this clonotype. The chain uses TRBV21-1 and TRBJ2-7; the tabulated D call, TRBD2, remains unverified against the DNA. TRBV21-1 is listed as a pseudogene. CDR3 size: 14 residues. CDR3: CASSKVKRESEQYF. As DNA, the CDR3 is TGTGCCAGCAGCAAAGTAAAGCGGGAGAGCGAGCAGTACTTC.

The chain employs TRBV12-3 or TRBV12-4 and TRBJ2-1; 8 bases align to TRBD1. The CDR3 runs to 15 residues. Trimming at V came to 4 bases and at J to 7 bases, leaving 9 bases not matched to a gene. The CDR3: CASSYTPGTGNEQFF. CDR3 bases: TGTGCCAGCAGTTACACCCCAGGGACAGGTAATGAGCAGTTCTTC.

This clonotype has just a few counts. This chain links TRBV19 with TRBJ1-5, with a possible D match to TRBD1 (6 bases). The germline V gene has CDR1 LNHDA and CDR2 SQIVND (reference sequence). This CDR3 is built from 15 residues. Trimming shortened V by 7 bases and J by 2 bases, and 15 bases separated the two germline ends. The CDR3 reads CASIEGGGRNQPQHF. The CDR3 DNA follows: TGTGCCAGTATTGAGGGGGGCGGGCGCAATCAGCCCCAGCATTTT.

On this clonotype itself: The junction does not match germline at one end; this may be a read error. This chain connects TRBV12-3 or TRBV12-4 to TRBJ2-1, with D perhaps matching TRBD1 or TRBD2 (5 bases each). The CDR3 is made up of 13 amino acids. The CDR3 here is CASSSGTPELRNF. For the CDR3, the DNA is TGTGCCAGCAGTTCCGGGACCCCCGAGCTCAGGAACTTC.

The V and J genes are TRBV30 and TRBJ2-5; TRBD2 matches 10 bases. Unmatched junction bases numbered 18, after V lost 0 bases and J lost 5 bases. The V gene's germline CDR1 is GTSNPN and CDR2 SVGIG (reference sequence). The CDR3 has 19 amino acids. This CDR3 reads CAWSVRGAVSGRASETQYF. The CDR3, as DNA: TGTGCCTGGAGTGTACGAGGGGCGGTCAGCGGGAGGGCTTCGGAGACCCAGTACTTC.

This chain uses TRBV7-9 with TRBJ1-6; tentatively, D is TRBD1 (5 bases). Germline CDR1 reads SEHNR; CDR2 reads FQNEAQ (reference sequence). Between the trimmed V and J ends, which lost 5 bases and 7 bases, there was a span of 15 bases. The CDR3 has 15 amino acids. The CDR3 is CASSPPGSQNSPLHF. The DNA for the CDR3 is TGTGCCAGCAGCCCTCCAGGGTCTCAAAATTCACCCCTCCACTTT. Using reference TRBV7-9 and TRBJ1-6 for the parts outside the CDR3, the full variable domain is DTGVSQNPRHKITKRGQNVTFRCDPISEHNRLYWYRQTLGQGPEFLTYFQNEAQLEKSRLLSDRFSAERPKGSFSTLEIQRTEQGDSAMYLCASSPPGSQNSPLHFGNGTRLTVT.

V is TRBV6-2 or TRBV6-3 and J is TRBJ2-3; the D gene is possibly TRBD2 (5 bases). CDR3 size: 15 residues. CDR1 and CDR2 from the germline V gene are MNHEY and SVGEGT. The ends were cut back, 5 bases at V and 4 bases at J, with 16 bases in the middle. The CDR3 region is CASSRRVLRADTQYF. The CDR3 DNA follows: TGTGCCAGCAGTCGGAGAGTTTTGCGGGCAGATACGCAGTATTTT.

This sequence joins TRBV24-1 and TRBJ2-3; weak D call: TRBD2 (5 bases). Germline-derived CDR1 and CDR2 are KGHDR and SFDVKD. Trimming pared 2 bases from V and 8 bases from J, leaving 19 bases between. This CDR3 is built from 16 residues. The CDR3, as DNA: TGTGCCACCAGTGATTCGGGCCTTTCCCCTCGGGGTACGCAGTATTTT. Translated, it gives CATSDSGLSPRGTQYF.

J is TRBJ1-1 and V is TRBV4-1; no clear D gene. Germline lookup yields CDR1 MGHRA and CDR2 YSYEKL. V lost 2 bases to trimming and J lost 1 base, with 14 bases between them. The CDR3 contains 16 residues. CDR3 region: CASSQQAVKGNTEAFF. Written as DNA, the CDR3 is TGCGCCAGCAGCCAACAAGCGGTGAAGGGGAACACTGAAGCTTTCTTT.